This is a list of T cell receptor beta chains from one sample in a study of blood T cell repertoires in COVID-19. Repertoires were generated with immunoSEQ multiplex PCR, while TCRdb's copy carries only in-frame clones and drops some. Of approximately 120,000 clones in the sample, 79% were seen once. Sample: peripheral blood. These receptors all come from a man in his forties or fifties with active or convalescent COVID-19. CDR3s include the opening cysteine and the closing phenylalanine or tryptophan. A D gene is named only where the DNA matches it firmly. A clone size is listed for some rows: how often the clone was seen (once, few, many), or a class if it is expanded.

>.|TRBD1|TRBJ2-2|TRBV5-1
CASSLRQGTGELFF
TGCGCCAGCAGCTTGAGACAGGGTACCGGGGAGCTGTTTTTT
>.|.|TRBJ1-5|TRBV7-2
CASSLAATLNRPQHF
TGTGCCAGCAGCTTAGCTGCAACCCTTAATAGGCCCCAGCATTTT
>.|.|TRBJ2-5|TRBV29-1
CSVEGLADQETQYF
TGCAGCGTTGAAGGGCTAGCCGATCAAGAGACCCAGTACTTC
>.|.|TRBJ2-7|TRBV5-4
CASSLDGTLAYEQYF
TGTGCCAGCAGCTTGGATGGGACACTGGCCTACGAGCAGTACTTC
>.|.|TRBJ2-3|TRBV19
CASSTHSPGVLDTQYF
TGTGCCAGTAGTACCCACTCTCCGGGAGTTTTAGATACGCAGTATTTT
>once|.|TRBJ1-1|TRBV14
CASQFGRDRMNTEAFF
TGTGCCAGTCAATTTGGCCGGGATCGCATGAACACTGAAGCTTTCTTT
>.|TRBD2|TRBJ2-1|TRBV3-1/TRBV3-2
CASSQLAGAGEQFF
TGTGCCAGCAGCCAACTAGCGGGAGCGGGTGAGCAGTTCTTC
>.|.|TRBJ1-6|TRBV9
CASSVELGPPLHF
TGTGCCAGCAGCGTAGAGCTGGGCCCACCCCTCCACTTT
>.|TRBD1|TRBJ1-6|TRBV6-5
CASSDREYSPLHF
TGTGCCAGCAGCGACAGGGAGTATTCACCCCTCCACTTT
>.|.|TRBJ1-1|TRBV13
CASSWGQNTEAFF
TGTGCCAGCAGCTGGGGCCAGAACACTGAAGCTTTCTTT
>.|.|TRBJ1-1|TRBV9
CASSSREAEAFF
TGTGCCAGCAGCTCCAGGGAGGCTGAAGCTTTCTTT
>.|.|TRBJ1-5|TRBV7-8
CASSLQVSNQPQHF
TGTGCCAGCAGCTTGCAGGTTAGCAATCAGCCCCAGCATTTT
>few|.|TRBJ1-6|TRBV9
CASSVGGGWESPLHF
TGTGCCAGCAGCGTAGGAGGGGGTTGGGAATCACCCCTCCACTTT
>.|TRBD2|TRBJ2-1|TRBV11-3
CASRDERGYNEQFF
TGTGCCAGCAGAGACGAGCGGGGATACAATGAGCAGTTCTTC
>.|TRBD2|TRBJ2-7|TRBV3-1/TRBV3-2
CASSLAGGGNSYEQYF
TGTGCCAGCAGCCTAGCGGGAGGGGGAAACTCCTACGAGCAGTACTTC
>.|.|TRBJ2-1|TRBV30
CAWSNPGLEQFF
TGTGCCTGGAGTAACCCCGGTCTTGAGCAGTTCTTC
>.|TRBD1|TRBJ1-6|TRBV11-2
CASSRGPDRENSPLHF
TGTGCCAGCAGCAGGGGTCCGGACAGGGAGAATTCACCCCTCCACTTT
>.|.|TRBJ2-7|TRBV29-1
CSVDLSSYEQYF
TGCAGCGTTGATCTGAGCTCCTACGAGCAGTACTTC
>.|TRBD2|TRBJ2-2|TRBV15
CATSPGGGANTGELFF
TGTGCCACCAGTCCCGGCGGGGGGGCTAACACCGGGGAGCTGTTTTTT
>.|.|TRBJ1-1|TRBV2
CASIPGGTEAFF
TGTGCCAGCATCCCGGGGGGCACTGAAGCTTTCTTT
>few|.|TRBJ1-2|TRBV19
CASSMRGGYGYTF
TGTGCCAGTAGTATGAGAGGAGGCTATGGCTACACCTTC
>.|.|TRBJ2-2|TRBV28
CASRRAGQRANTGELFF
TGTGCCAGCAGACGGGCGGGGCAGCGCGCGAACACCGGGGAGCTGTTTTTT
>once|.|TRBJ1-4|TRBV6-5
CASRLSPGVGEKLFF
TGTGCCAGCAGGCTTTCGCCGGGGGTAGGCGAAAAACTGTTTTTT
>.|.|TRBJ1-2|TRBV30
CAWSVRGRAGYTF
TGTGCCTGGAGTGTCCGGGGTAGGGCTGGCTACACCTTC
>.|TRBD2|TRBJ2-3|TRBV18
CASSPSTSGRAYGTDTQYF
TGTGCCAGCTCACCGTCGACTAGCGGGAGGGCCTACGGCACAGATACGCAGTATTTT
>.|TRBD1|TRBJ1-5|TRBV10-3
CAISGDRNQPQHF
TGTGCCATCAGCGGGGACAGGAATCAGCCCCAGCATTTT
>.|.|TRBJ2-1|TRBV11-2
CASSHFAGDYNEQFF
TGTGCCAGCAGCCATTTCGCGGGTGACTACAATGAGCAGTTCTTC
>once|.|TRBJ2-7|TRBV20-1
CSGSRLYEQYF
TGCAGTGGGAGCCGGTTGTACGAGCAGTACTTC
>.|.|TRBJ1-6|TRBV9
CASAGSANSPLHF
TGTGCCAGCGCAGGCAGTGCCAATTCACCCCTCCACTTT
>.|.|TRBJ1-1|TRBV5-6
CASRPLVGETMNTEAFF
TGTGCCAGCAGGCCCTTGGTGGGCGAGACCATGAACACTGAAGCTTTCTTT
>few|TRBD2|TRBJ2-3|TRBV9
CASSVATSGRDPTQYF
TGTGCCAGCAGCGTAGCGACTAGCGGGAGAGATCCCACGCAGTATTTT
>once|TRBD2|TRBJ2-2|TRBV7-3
CASRIAGGSLNTGELFF
TGTGCCAGCAGAATAGCGGGAGGGTCCTTGAACACCGGGGAGCTGTTTTTT
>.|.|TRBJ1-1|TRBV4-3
CASSPGKAEAFF
TGCGCCAGCAGCCCCGGGAAGGCTGAAGCTTTCTTT
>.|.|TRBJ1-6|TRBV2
CASSEITSSYNSPLHF
TGTGCCAGCAGTGAAATTACAAGCTCCTATAATTCACCCCTCCACTTT
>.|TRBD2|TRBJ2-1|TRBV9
CASSQRLAGVEEGFF
TGTGCCAGCAGCCAACGCCTAGCGGGAGTTGAAGAAGGGTTCTTC
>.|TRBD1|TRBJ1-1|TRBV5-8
CASSFVQGVNTEAFF
TGTGCCAGCAGCTTCGTTCAGGGGGTGAACACTGAAGCTTTCTTT
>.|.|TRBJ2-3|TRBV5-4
CASSSKRDTTDTQYF
TGTGCCAGCAGCTCGAAAAGGGACACCACAGATACGCAGTATTTT
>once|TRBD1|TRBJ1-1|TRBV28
CASSWTGTAFF
TGTGCCAGCAGTTGGACAGGGACAGCTTTCTTT
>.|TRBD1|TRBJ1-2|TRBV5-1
CASSLGWTGGAAGYTF
TGCGCCAGCAGCTTGGGGTGGACAGGGGGCGCCGCTGGCTACACCTTC
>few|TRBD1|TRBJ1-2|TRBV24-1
CATSEPDRAYGYTF
TGTGCCACCAGTGAACCCGACAGGGCCTATGGCTACACCTTC
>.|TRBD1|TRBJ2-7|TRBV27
CASSLTTGAGEQYF
TGTGCCAGCAGTTTAACGACAGGGGCAGGCGAGCAGTACTTC
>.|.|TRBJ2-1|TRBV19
CASRTRGNNEQFF
TGTGCCAGTAGAACCAGGGGCAACAATGAGCAGTTCTTC
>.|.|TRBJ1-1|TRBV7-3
CASSLQGNTEAFF
TGTGCCAGCAGCTTACAGGGGAACACTGAAGCTTTCTTT
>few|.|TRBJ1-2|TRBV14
CASSPLGTHQLIYGYTF
TGTGCCAGCAGCCCGTTGGGGACTCACCAATTAATATATGGCTACACCTTC
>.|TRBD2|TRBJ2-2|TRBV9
CASSDRTSGAGNTGELFF
TGTGCCAGCAGCGACCGGACTAGCGGGGCAGGGAACACCGGGGAGCTGTTTTTT
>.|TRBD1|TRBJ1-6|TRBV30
CAWSAQGQGNSPLHF
TGTGCCTGGAGTGCCCAGGGACAGGGGAACTCACCCCTCCACTTT
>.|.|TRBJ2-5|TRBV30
CAWRLTRETQYF
TGTGCCTGGAGACTTACTAGGGAGACCCAGTACTTC
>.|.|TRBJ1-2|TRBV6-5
CASSRAGVNGYTF
TGTGCCAGCAGCAGAGCAGGGGTCAATGGCTACACCTTC
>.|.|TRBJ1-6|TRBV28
CASSWGGNSPLHF
TGTGCCAGCAGTTGGGGGGGGAATTCACCCCTCCACTTT
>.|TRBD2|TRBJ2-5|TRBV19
CASKSSGSFQETQYF
TGTGCCAGTAAATCGAGCGGGAGTTTCCAAGAGACCCAGTACTTC
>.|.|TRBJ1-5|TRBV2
CASSLSYQPQHF
TGTGCCAGCAGTCTATCCTATCAGCCCCAGCATTTT
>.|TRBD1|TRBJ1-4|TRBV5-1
CASSWGQLEKLFF
TGCGCCAGCAGCTGGGGACAGCTTGAAAAACTGTTTTTT
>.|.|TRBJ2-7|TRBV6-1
CASSEGSAKQYF
TGTGCCAGCAGTGAAGGATCCGCTAAGCAGTACTTC
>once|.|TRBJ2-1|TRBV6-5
CASSPSRSSYNEQFF
TGTGCCAGCAGTCCTAGCCGTAGCTCCTACAATGAGCAGTTCTTC
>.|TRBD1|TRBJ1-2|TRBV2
CASSETGYAGGYTF
TGTGCCAGCAGTGAGACAGGGTACGCCGGCGGCTACACCTTC
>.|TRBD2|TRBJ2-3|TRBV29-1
CSVGLSGREDTQYF
TGCAGCGTTGGGTTGAGCGGGAGGGAAGATACGCAGTATTTT
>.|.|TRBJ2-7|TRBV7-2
CASSSTGYEQYF
TGTGCCAGCAGCTCTACAGGGTACGAGCAGTACTTC